These 25 T cell receptor beta chains were sequenced from one sample in a study of cytotoxic CD8 clonotypes in ibrutinib-treated CLL. Assay: immunoSEQ multiplex PCR; the TCRdb copy retains only in-frame clones and omits some. This sample has 140,000 to 150,000 clones, with about 75% found just once. Sequences were derived from PBMCs, sampled after 24 months of ibrutinib treatment. The receptors were gathered from a human donor with chronic lymphocytic leukemia.

V and J are TRBV9 and TRBJ2-4, with D perhaps matching TRBD2 (5 bases). Germline V lookup: CDR1 SGDLS, CDR2 YYNGEE. The length of the CDR3 is 18 residues. Trimming cost V 4 bases and J 1 base, with 21 bases left between them. CDR3: CASSRRPPPPLAKNIQYF. CDR3 sequence (DNA): TGTGCCAGCAGCCGGAGGCCGCCACCTCCCTTGGCCAAAAACATTCAGTACTTC.

V gene TRBV7-2 combines with J gene TRBJ2-1, with 12 nucleotides matching TRBD2. Germline values: CDR1 SGHTA, CDR2 FQGNSA. The CDR3 extends over 16 amino acids. The V gene end was trimmed by 5 bases and the J gene end by 7 bases; junction bases not matched to a gene: 9. CDR3 bases: TGTGCCAGCAGCCCCCAGGGGCTAGCGGGGGGGAATGAGCAGTTCTTC. Its protein product is CASSPQGLAGGNEQFF.

This rearrangement joins TRBV18 to TRBJ2-2; D might be TRBD2 (5 bases). Germline CDR1 and CDR2: KGHSH and LQKENI. This CDR3 contains 17 residues. Trimming removed 3 bases from V and 5 bases from J, with 19 bases in between. The CDR3 sequence: CASSPRLGERPTGELFF. The CDR3 nucleotides read TGTGCCAGCTCACCCCGTTTGGGAGAAAGACCGACCGGGGAGCTGTTTTTT.

This chain uses TRBV18 with TRBJ1-2; D is ambiguous. Germline loops: CDR1 KGHSH, CDR2 LQKENI. This CDR3 has 14 amino acids. Trimming pared 3 bases from V and 0 bases from J, leaving 8 bases between. The CDR3 sequence is CASSPRQSNYGYTF. The CDR3, as DNA: TGTGCCAGCTCACCGCGCCAGTCTAACTATGGCTACACCTTC.

The rearrangement joins TRBV19 to TRBJ1-3; no firm D call. The CDR3 runs to 16 residues. CDR1 LNHDA and CDR2 SQIVND come from the germline V gene (reference sequence). The V end was cut by 7 bases, the J end by 0 bases, with 16 bases between. CDR3 sequence: CASTPTDTSSGNTIYF. CDR3 nucleotides: TGTGCCAGTACCCCCACTGACACGAGCTCTGGAAACACCATATATTTT.

This clone was recorded only once. The CDR3 here is CASSPSGDTQYF. DNA for the CDR3: TGTGCCAGCAGCCCCAGCGGGGATACGCAGTATTTT. J is TRBJ2-3 and V is TRBV7-3; D might be TRBD2 (6 bases). The CDR3 has 12 residues. Trimming left V 5 bases short and J 6 bases short, with 9 bases between. CDR1 is SGHTA, CDR2 FQGTGA, per germline.

The V call is TRBV27, the J call TRBJ1-1; D uncertain. Germline loops: CDR1 MNHEY, CDR2 SMNVEV (reference sequence). Trimming stripped 3 bases from V and 4 bases from J, with 18 bases between. The CDR3 is made up of 16 amino acids. CDR3 bases: TGTGCCAGCAGTTTTGGGAACAATGTCGGCGGCACTGAAGCTTTCTTT. It translates to CASSFGNNVGGTEAFF.

DNA for the CDR3: TGTGCCAGCACGGCCGGCCCCTGGGACAGTGAGCAGTTCTTC. It codes for CASTAGPWDSEQFF. J is TRBJ2-1 and V is TRBV9; TRBD1 matches at 7 bases. With V trimmed by 6 bases and J by 9 bases, 12 bases remained unmatched. The CDR3 contains 14 residues. The germline gives CDR1 SGDLS, CDR2 YYNGEE.

The chain has TRBV5-1 and TRBJ2-2, with D perhaps assigned TRBD1 or TRBD2 (5 bases each). The germline V and J ends were trimmed by 1 base and 7 bases, with 20 bases remaining between them. The CDR3 is 17 residues long. Germline CDR1 SGHRS, CDR2 YFSETQ. As DNA, the CDR3 is TGCGCCAGCAGCTTGTTGACGGGGCGAGGATTGGTCGGGGAGCTGTTTTTT. This codes for CASSLLTGRGLVGELFF.

V and J are TRBV20-1 and TRBJ1-2; TRBD1 aligns across 7 bases. Trimming took 4 bases from V and 7 from J; bases not matched to a gene: 3. This CDR3 region has 11 residues. Germline CDR1 is DFQATT and CDR2 is SNEGSKA (reference sequence). The CDR3 region has the DNA TGCAGTGCTATCACAGGGGCTGGCTACACCTTC. This sequence encodes CSAITGAGYTF.

The V and J genes are TRBV11-3 and TRBJ1-3; no clear D gene. The V end lost 0 bases, the J end lost 2 bases, and 8 bases lay between the germline ends. CDR1 is SGHNT and CDR2 is YENEEA in the germline V gene. The CDR3 is 15 residues long. The CDR3 reads CASSLDPGPGNTIYF. CDR3 nucleotides: TGTGCCAGCAGCTTAGATCCCGGCCCTGGAAACACCATATATTTT.

The genes are TRBV21-1 and TRBJ2-7; the tabulated D call, TRBD1, remains unverified against the DNA. TRBV21-1 is a pseudogene segment. The CDR3 has 15 amino acids. The CDR3 spells CASSKSRGTGNEQYF. The DNA of the CDR3 is TGTGCCAGCAGCAAAAGTAGGGGGACAGGGAACGAGCAGTACTTC.

The sample holds a few counts of this clone. The genes are TRBV23-1 and TRBJ2-7; the D gene could be TRBD1 or TRBD2 (5 bases each). TRBV23-1 is placed among ORFs of uncertain function. Trimming cost V 3 bases and J 6 bases, with 6 bases left between them. CDR3 length: 11 residues. The CDR3 loop is CASSHGGEQYF. The CDR3 nucleotides are TGCGCCAGCAGTCATGGGGGCGAGCAGTACTTC.

The rearrangement links TRBV5-1 to TRBJ2-6; D may be TRBD1 (6 bases). CDR3 length: 16 residues. Germline V gives CDR1 SGHRS, CDR2 YFSETQ. The V end lost 4 bases, the J end lost 2 bases, and 13 bases lay between the germline ends. Here the CDR3 reads CASSPVRQAGANVLTF. CDR3 DNA sequence: TGCGCCAGCAGCCCCGTACGACAGGCTGGGGCCAACGTCCTGACTTTC.

This chain joins TRBV5-1 and TRBJ2-1, with a possible D match to TRBD2 (5 bases). Looked up from germline, CDR1 is SGHRS and CDR2 is YFSETQ. V dropped 0 bases and J dropped 1 base, with 5 bases sitting between them. The CDR3 covers 14 residues. CDR3 sequence (DNA): TGCGCCAGCAGCTTGGGACTATCCTACAATGAGCAGTTCTTC. It yields the protein CASSLGLSYNEQFF.

The chain uses TRBV28 and TRBJ2-7, with D uncertain. CDR3 length: 12 residues. Germline loops: CDR1 MDHEN, CDR2 SYDVKM. V lost 1 base and J lost 3, with 4 bases in between. CDR3 in DNA: TGTGCCAGCAGTTTATCTCTCTACGAGCAGTACTTC. Protein: CASSLSLYEQYF.

The V gene is TRBV18, the J gene TRBJ2-7; TRBD2 matches at 9 bases. CDR3 length: 15 residues. With 3 bases clipped from V and 6 bases from J, the junction kept 9 bases outside the gene matches. Per germline, CDR1 KGHSH and CDR2 LQKENI. The CDR3 protein is CASSPDMLAGAEQYF. The CDR3 bases are TGTGCCAGCTCACCGGATATGTTAGCGGGAGCCGAGCAGTACTTC.

This chain connects TRBV6-4 to TRBJ1-2, with D possibly TRBD1 on 5 matching bases. The CDR3 is 13 residues long. Germline V gene lookup returns CDR1 MRHNA and CDR2 SNTAGT. Trimming stripped 0 bases from V and 7 bases from J, with 9 bases between. CDR3 in amino acids: CASSDSGASGYTF. The DNA of the CDR3 is TGTGCCAGCAGTGACTCCGGGGCGAGTGGCTACACCTTC.

The rearrangement links TRBV18 to TRBJ2-5; 7 bases are a match to TRBD2. J was trimmed by 7 bases and V by 2 bases; bases with no gene match: 7. The germline V gene has CDR1 KGHSH and CDR2 LQKENI. The length of the CDR3 is 14 residues. Written as DNA, the CDR3 is TGTGCCAGCTCACCAGGGGTAAAGCGGGGGACCCAGTACTTC. It specifies CASSPGVKRGTQYF.

This clone was seen at least ten times. The V and J genes are TRBV21-1 and TRBJ1-6. TRBV21-1 is annotated as a pseudogene. This CDR3 is 13 amino acids long. DNA of the CDR3: TGTGCCATCCACCTCCTTCGGGATTCACCCCTCCACTTT. This gives the protein CAIHLLRDSPLHF.

The sample holds one count of this clone. The CDR3 coding sequence is TGTGCCAGTAGTAAGGGGCGAGAAGATACGCAGTATTTT. Residues: CASSKGREDTQYF. This chain connects TRBV19 to TRBJ2-3; D is possibly TRBD1 (5 bases). From germline, CDR1 is LNHDA and CDR2 SQIVND (reference sequence). CDR3 length: 13 residues. Trimming left V 4 bases short and J 5 bases short, with 10 bases between. Full variable domain (outside the CDR3, taken from reference TRBV19 and TRBJ2-3): DGGITQSPKYLFRKEGQNVTLSCEQNLNHDAMYWYRQDPGQGLRLIYYSQIVNDFQKGDIAEGYSVSREKKESFPLTVTSAQKNPTAFYLCASSKGREDTQYFGPGTRLTVL.

This clone showed up just once. The rearrangement links TRBV6-5 to TRBJ2-7; 8 nucleotides line up with TRBD1. The V and J ends lost 5 bases and 3 bases, in that order; junction bases with no gene match: 9. Germline V gene lookup returns CDR1 MNHEY and CDR2 SVGAGI. CDR3 length: 15 amino acids. The CDR3, as DNA: TGTGCCAGCAGTGGTACCGGGACAGGAGACTACGAGCAGTACTTC. Its translation is CASSGTGTGDYEQYF.

The rearrangement joins TRBV28 to TRBJ2-3; D remains unclear. Germline CDR1 MDHEN, CDR2 SYDVKM. There are 13 residues in the CDR3. V lost 2 bases and J 11 bases, leaving 14 bases between the germline ends. The CDR3 DNA reads as TGTGCCAGCAGTTTACGGGCCCCCCCGGGGCAGTATTTT. Protein product: CASSLRAPPGQYF.

V gene TRBV4-3 combines with J gene TRBJ2-3, with TRBD1 as a possible D gene (8 bases). The CDR3 covers 15 residues. Germline CDR1 is LGHNA and CDR2 is YSLEER. Trimming removed 0 bases at V and 6 bases at J, with 13 bases between. The CDR3 region has the DNA TGCGCCAGCAGCCAAGACCCACAGGGGGGGGATACGCAGTATTTT. Encoded protein: CASSQDPQGGDTQYF.

The J gene is TRBJ2-5, the V gene TRBV27, with 10 bases aligning to TRBD1. Germline CDR1 MNHEY, CDR2 SMNVEV (reference sequence). This CDR3 is built from 11 residues. Trimming removed 5 bases from V and 13 bases from J; junction bases left unmatched: 4. CDR3 bases: TGTGCCAGCAGTGCACGGGACAGGGGGTACTTC. This sequence encodes CASSARDRGYF.